These T cell receptor beta chains were read from a single sample in a study of T cell changes during pregnancy in multiple sclerosis. Repertoires were generated with immunoSEQ multiplex PCR, while TCRdb's copy carries only in-frame clones and drops some. The data show roughly 110,000 clones, with around 93% seen just once and less than 2% held by the top ten. The sample here was peripheral blood, taken after pregnancy. The receptors here all came from a female donor with multiple sclerosis, enrolled in a pregnancy study. Both conserved end residues are part of each CDR3. Each record gives: CDR3 DNA, CDR3 protein, J gene, V gene, D gene, clone size. A D gene is named only where the DNA matches it firmly. Size tells how often a clone was seen (once, few, many) or the class of an expanded clone, and some rows leave it out.

CDR3 DNA: TGTGCCAGCAGCCATGCTGTAGCGGGCCTGGGAGGAGAGACCCAGTACTTC; CDR3 protein: CASSHAVAGLGGETQYF; J gene: TRBJ2-5; V gene: TRBV4-2; D gene: TRBD2; clone size: once
CDR3 DNA: TGTGCCTGGGGGACTAGCGGGGGTACCTACGAGCAGTACTTC; CDR3 protein: CAWGTSGGTYEQYF; J gene: TRBJ2-7; V gene: TRBV30; D gene: TRBD2; clone size: NA
CDR3 DNA: TGTGCCAGCAGTGAAGGGGCGGGCGAAAAACTGTTTTTT; CDR3 protein: CASSEGAGEKLFF; J gene: TRBJ1-4; V gene: TRBV2; D gene: NA; clone size: NA
CDR3 DNA: TGTGCCAGTAGAACGGGGGACTTCTACACCTTC; CDR3 protein: CASRTGDFYTF; J gene: TRBJ1-2; V gene: TRBV19; D gene: NA; clone size: NA
CDR3 DNA: TGTGCCAGTAGTCCAAGCCTACTAGGACATCAGCCCCAGCATTTT; CDR3 protein: CASSPSLLGHQPQHF; J gene: TRBJ1-5; V gene: TRBV19; D gene: NA; clone size: NA
CDR3 DNA: TGTGCCAGCAGTTTACAGGGTGACACTGAAGCTTTCTTT; CDR3 protein: CASSLQGDTEAFF; J gene: TRBJ1-1; V gene: TRBV5-6; D gene: NA; clone size: NA
CDR3 DNA: TGTGCCAGCAGGGGACTGGATGGAAACACCATATATTTT; CDR3 protein: CASRGLDGNTIYF; J gene: TRBJ1-3; V gene: TRBV27; D gene: NA; clone size: NA
CDR3 DNA: TGTGCCATCAGTGGACAGGGGAACGTGAACACTGAAGCTTTCTTT; CDR3 protein: CAISGQGNVNTEAFF; J gene: TRBJ1-1; V gene: TRBV10-3; D gene: TRBD1; clone size: NA
CDR3 DNA: TGTGCCAGCAGCGCGGGACCTATAGGAGAGCACTATGGCTACACCTTC; CDR3 protein: CASSAGPIGEHYGYTF; J gene: TRBJ1-2; V gene: TRBV5-4; D gene: NA; clone size: NA
CDR3 DNA: TGTGCCAGTAGTATGGGACAGGTCTCCTACAATGAGCAGTTCTTC; CDR3 protein: CASSMGQVSYNEQFF; J gene: TRBJ2-1; V gene: TRBV19; D gene: TRBD1; clone size: NA
CDR3 DNA: TGCGCCAGCAGCCTAGCGGGGCTTTCCTACAATGAGCAGTTCTTC; CDR3 protein: CASSLAGLSYNEQFF; J gene: TRBJ2-1; V gene: TRBV10-2; D gene: TRBD2; clone size: NA
CDR3 DNA: TGTGCCAGCAGTCAGTTGACAGGGATTAATTCACCCCTCCACTTT; CDR3 protein: CASSQLTGINSPLHF; J gene: TRBJ1-6; V gene: TRBV6-6; D gene: TRBD1; clone size: NA
CDR3 DNA: TGTGCCTGGAGTCGAGTCACAGGGGGATATGGCTACACCTTC; CDR3 protein: CAWSRVTGGYGYTF; J gene: TRBJ1-2; V gene: TRBV30; D gene: TRBD1; clone size: NA
CDR3 DNA: TGTGCCAGCAGCTCCCAAGGGGGCACTGAGACCCAGTACTTC; CDR3 protein: CASSSQGGTETQYF; J gene: TRBJ2-5; V gene: TRBV7-2; D gene: TRBD1; clone size: NA
CDR3 DNA: TGTGCCAGCACCTACGGACTAGCGGCCACAGATACGCAGTATTTT; CDR3 protein: CASTYGLAATDTQYF; J gene: TRBJ2-3; V gene: TRBV6-6; D gene: TRBD2; clone size: once
CDR3 DNA: TGCGCCAGCAGCTCCGGGACAGGGACTTACGAGCAGTACTTC; CDR3 protein: CASSSGTGTYEQYF; J gene: TRBJ2-7; V gene: TRBV5-1; D gene: TRBD1; clone size: NA
CDR3 DNA: TGTGCCAGCAGTTCCCGGGAAGGGGGAGAAAAACTGTTTTTT; CDR3 protein: CASSSREGGEKLFF; J gene: TRBJ1-4; V gene: TRBV6-6; D gene: NA; clone size: NA
CDR3 DNA: TGCGCCAGCAGCCCAAGCGGACAGGCCGCTATTGGCTACACCTTC; CDR3 protein: CASSPSGQAAIGYTF; J gene: TRBJ1-2; V gene: TRBV4-1; D gene: TRBD1; clone size: once
CDR3 DNA: TGTGCCAGTAGTATCAGCCTTAGGAGAAACACTGAAGCTTTCTTT; CDR3 protein: CASSISLRRNTEAFF; J gene: TRBJ1-1; V gene: TRBV19; D gene: NA; clone size: few
CDR3 DNA: TGCAGCGTTTCAGCAGGGAGAAACACCATATATTTT; CDR3 protein: CSVSAGRNTIYF; J gene: TRBJ1-3; V gene: TRBV29-1; D gene: NA; clone size: NA
CDR3 DNA: TGTGCCAGCAGTCCCATGGATAGCGGAGACCTTAGCTCCTACAATGAGCAGTTCTTC; CDR3 protein: CASSPMDSGDLSSYNEQFF; J gene: TRBJ2-1; V gene: TRBV28; D gene: NA; clone size: NA
CDR3 DNA: TGTGCCAGCAGCCCCCAGGGACAGATTCTCCGCGGGGAGGTCGGTAACTATGGCTACACCTTC; CDR3 protein: CASSPQGQILRGEVGNYGYTF; J gene: TRBJ1-2; V gene: TRBV9; D gene: TRBD1; clone size: NA
CDR3 DNA: TGTGCCATCAGTGGACCGGGCGGAGGGTCTACACCTGAAGCTTTCTTT; CDR3 protein: CAISGPGGGSTPEAFF; J gene: TRBJ1-1; V gene: TRBV10-3; D gene: NA; clone size: NA
CDR3 DNA: TGTGCCAGCAGCTCAGGACTTTCCTACGAGCAGTACTTC; CDR3 protein: CASSSGLSYEQYF; J gene: TRBJ2-7; V gene: TRBV7-9; D gene: NA; clone size: NA
CDR3 DNA: TGTGCCAGCAGCGTAGAGGGCAGGGGGCCCTACGAGCAGTACTTC; CDR3 protein: CASSVEGRGPYEQYF; J gene: TRBJ2-7; V gene: TRBV9; D gene: TRBD1; clone size: NA
CDR3 DNA: TGTGCCGCAGGGGACAGGGACAATCAGCCCCAGCATTTT; CDR3 protein: CAAGDRDNQPQHF; J gene: TRBJ1-5; V gene: TRBV10-3; D gene: TRBD1; clone size: NA
CDR3 DNA: TGTGCCAGCGCTTACCAGAGGGGGTACCAAGAGACCCAGTACTTC; CDR3 protein: CASAYQRGYQETQYF; J gene: TRBJ2-5; V gene: TRBV11-2; D gene: NA; clone size: NA
CDR3 DNA: TGCGCCAGCAGCTCTAGCGGGAGGCCCTACGAGCAGTACTTC; CDR3 protein: CASSSSGRPYEQYF; J gene: TRBJ2-7; V gene: TRBV5-1; D gene: TRBD2; clone size: once
CDR3 DNA: TGTGCCAGCTCACTGCCAGGCGGGGGACGCTCCTACGAGCAGTACTTC; CDR3 protein: CASSLPGGGRSYEQYF; J gene: TRBJ2-7; V gene: TRBV18; D gene: TRBD2; clone size: NA
CDR3 DNA: TGTGCCAGCAGCCCCCTTACCCGAGGAAACACCGGGGAGCTGTTTTTT; CDR3 protein: CASSPLTRGNTGELFF; J gene: TRBJ2-2; V gene: TRBV4-2; D gene: NA; clone size: NA
CDR3 DNA: TGCGCCAGCAGCTCGGACAGCCAAGAGACCCAGTACTTC; CDR3 protein: CASSSDSQETQYF; J gene: TRBJ2-5; V gene: TRBV10-1; D gene: NA; clone size: NA
CDR3 DNA: TGTGCCAGCAGTGAACAAGCCCCCGCGAACACCGGGGAGCTGTTTTTT; CDR3 protein: CASSEQAPANTGELFF; J gene: TRBJ2-2; V gene: TRBV2; D gene: NA; clone size: NA
CDR3 DNA: TGCAGCGTTAGTGGCCGGGACACTGAAGCTTTCTTT; CDR3 protein: CSVSGRDTEAFF; J gene: TRBJ1-1; V gene: TRBV29-1; D gene: NA; clone size: NA
CDR3 DNA: TGTGCCACCAGCAGCGACAGGGGCTCTGGAAACACCATATATTTT; CDR3 protein: CATSSDRGSGNTIYF; J gene: TRBJ1-3; V gene: TRBV15; D gene: TRBD1; clone size: NA
CDR3 DNA: TGTGCCAGCAGTTCCCCCGGGACAGGTAGTCACTATGGCTACACCTTC; CDR3 protein: CASSSPGTGSHYGYTF; J gene: TRBJ1-2; V gene: TRBV27; D gene: TRBD1; clone size: NA
CDR3 DNA: TGTGCCAGCAGCTCCCGAAACATCAGGAACACTGAAGCTTTCTTT; CDR3 protein: CASSSRNIRNTEAFF; J gene: TRBJ1-1; V gene: TRBV7-8; D gene: NA; clone size: NA
CDR3 DNA: TGTGCCAGCAGCTTAGTTCTTTTGGGACAGGGGTCAGATACGCAGTATTTT; CDR3 protein: CASSLVLLGQGSDTQYF; J gene: TRBJ2-3; V gene: TRBV7-2; D gene: TRBD1; clone size: NA
CDR3 DNA: TGTGCCAGCAGCGCAAGGACTAGCGGGAGCAATGAGCAGTTCTTC; CDR3 protein: CASSARTSGSNEQFF; J gene: TRBJ2-1; V gene: TRBV7-3; D gene: TRBD2; clone size: NA
CDR3 DNA: TGTGCCAGTAGTCCCGCTTGGGGGGGCGAAAGGGAGCTGTTTTTT; CDR3 protein: CASSPAWGGERELFF; J gene: TRBJ2-2; V gene: TRBV19; D gene: NA; clone size: NA
CDR3 DNA: TGTGCCAGCAGCCTTATTAGCGGAGGACGGGGCAATCAGCCCCAGCATTTT; CDR3 protein: CASSLISGGRGNQPQHF; J gene: TRBJ1-5; V gene: TRBV28; D gene: NA; clone size: NA
CDR3 DNA: TGCGCCAGCAGCCAAACCCCGGGACAGGGGCGGCGCGAGCAGTACTTC; CDR3 protein: CASSQTPGQGRREQYF; J gene: TRBJ2-7; V gene: TRBV4-1; D gene: TRBD1; clone size: few
CDR3 DNA: TGTGCCAGCAGTGACGGAGCGGCCACAGATACGCAGTATTTT; CDR3 protein: CASSDGAATDTQYF; J gene: TRBJ2-3; V gene: TRBV6-4; D gene: NA; clone size: NA
CDR3 DNA: TGTGCCAGCAGGACAGGGGCCCTTACGAACACTGAAGCTTTCTTT; CDR3 protein: CASRTGALTNTEAFF; J gene: TRBJ1-1; V gene: TRBV27; D gene: TRBD1; clone size: NA
CDR3 DNA: TGTGCCAGCAGCTTCCCCCTACAGGGGGCTGACAATGAGCAGTTCTTC; CDR3 protein: CASSFPLQGADNEQFF; J gene: TRBJ2-1; V gene: TRBV7-9; D gene: TRBD1; clone size: NA
CDR3 DNA: TGCGCCAGCAGTGAGTCGAGGCCCAACCCGAAGGCCTATGGCTACACCTTC; CDR3 protein: CASSESRPNPKAYGYTF; J gene: TRBJ1-2; V gene: TRBV10-1; D gene: NA; clone size: NA
CDR3 DNA: TGTGCCAGCTCACCGGGACTAGCGACCAACACCGGGGAGCTGTTTTTT; CDR3 protein: CASSPGLATNTGELFF; J gene: TRBJ2-2; V gene: TRBV18; D gene: TRBD2; clone size: NA
CDR3 DNA: TGTGCCAGCAGTGTAAGAGGGACAGGGCCCACTGAAGCTTTCTTT; CDR3 protein: CASSVRGTGPTEAFF; J gene: TRBJ1-1; V gene: TRBV6-1; D gene: TRBD1; clone size: NA
CDR3 DNA: TGTGCCAGCACTTTACACAGGGCTAACTATGGCTACACCTTC; CDR3 protein: CASTLHRANYGYTF; J gene: TRBJ1-2; V gene: TRBV6-6; D gene: NA; clone size: NA
CDR3 DNA: TGCAGCGTTGAGGCGGGCATGAACACTGAAGCTTTCTTT; CDR3 protein: CSVEAGMNTEAFF; J gene: TRBJ1-1; V gene: TRBV29-1; D gene: NA; clone size: NA
CDR3 DNA: TGTGCCATCAAGGCGGGGTCTGGAAACACCATATATTTT; CDR3 protein: CAIKAGSGNTIYF; J gene: TRBJ1-3; V gene: TRBV6-6; D gene: NA; clone size: once
CDR3 DNA: TGCAGCGTTGTCAGAAAAGGGGGCGTGGGCTACGAGCAGTACTTC; CDR3 protein: CSVVRKGGVGYEQYF; J gene: TRBJ2-7; V gene: TRBV29-1; D gene: TRBD1; clone size: NA
CDR3 DNA: TGTGCCAGCAGCTTAGAGAGGTGGGATGAGCAGTTCTTC; CDR3 protein: CASSLERWDEQFF; J gene: TRBJ2-1; V gene: TRBV7-2; D gene: NA; clone size: NA
CDR3 DNA: TGTGCCAGCAGCTTAGGGGCGGGGCCCACAGATACGCAGTATTTT; CDR3 protein: CASSLGAGPTDTQYF; J gene: TRBJ2-3; V gene: TRBV11-1; D gene: NA; clone size: NA
CDR3 DNA: TGTGCCAGCAGACCTAGCGGGGGAGGATACAATGAGCAGTTCTTC; CDR3 protein: CASRPSGGGYNEQFF; J gene: TRBJ2-1; V gene: TRBV2; D gene: TRBD2; clone size: NA